This T cell receptor (beta chain) was found in a study of CD8 T cells in ankylosing spondylitis. Study results and limitations: Characteristic of ankylosing spondylitis blood, it appeared, was a TCR beta motif comprising about eight highly homologous variants.

This clonotype was detected many times. What it binds is unknown. V gave up 6 bases and J gave up 2 bases; unmatched junction bases: 3. CDR3 length: 13 amino acids. 5'-RACE, quantitative and with molecular barcodes, yielded the TCR beta libraries. TCRdb fed the 5' RACE reads into MiXCR, producing one record per CDR3 protein. Among approximately 400,000 distinct CDR3 sequences listed, roughly a sixth were seen once. This sequence originates from a male donor with ankylosing spondylitis. What was sequenced was blood, either unsorted or a sorted T cell fraction (not recorded which). The rearrangement uses TRBV12-3 or TRBV12-4 and TRBJ1-2; 7 bases align to TRBD1. CDR3 sequence reads: CASSETGNYGYTF. The CDR3, as DNA: TGTGCCAGCAGCGAGACAGGGAACTATGGCTACACCTTC.